This paragraph reports one T cell receptor (beta chain). This clonotype came up a few times. Base qualities are not recorded, but no much larger clone differs from it by a single base. This sample was included in a study of T cells during gluten challenge in celiac disease (dated by TCRdb to the late 2010s). About the full investigation: Paired single-cell TCR sequencing was carried out for several challenge participants in whom a significant rise in HLA-DQ:gluten tetramer-binding T cells was shown. During the challenge, blood was drawn at baseline, day 6 and day 14, while duodenal biopsies were taken at baseline and day 14. On the Illumina MiSeq, single-cell libraries were sequenced paired-end 250 bp and bulk libraries were sequenced paired-end 300 bp.

The library came from single-cell sequencing. Sequencer: Illumina MiSeq. Three nested PCRs using multiplexed primers that cover all TRA and TRB V genes were used to amplify paired single-cell TCR-alpha and TCR-beta sequences. The published analysis was carried out like this. Reads were preprocessed with selected pRESTO steps, and V, D, J genes and CDR3 junctions were assigned with IMGT/HighV-QUEST. Only valid singletons with no more than three chains, each backed by 100 or more reads, were kept as single cells. Clonotypes were defined by identical paired TCR-alpha/beta nucleotide sequences, and cross-patient sharing of only 0.2% to 0.25% indicated negligible cross-contamination. In samples containing more than 20 cells, repertoire diversity was estimated using an undersampling-corrected Shannon index. The public reads were quality trimmed at Q25 with fastp and then assembled into clones with MiXCR by TCRdb, keeping productive beta chains. Rows are combined by CDR3 protein, so each entry shows the most common genes and DNA. Here the V and J calls rest on TCRdb's processing, not on the authors' analysis. In this sample's table one finds 40 to 55 distinct CDR3 sequences.

Patients with treated celiac disease who followed a gluten-free diet went through a 14-day oral dietary gluten challenge so that recall of gluten-specific T cells could be studied. Live lamina propria cells were gated as tetramer-binding CD3+ CD8- CD4+ T cells, excluding CD11c, CD14, CD15, CD19 and CD56 cells. Cells were sorted on an Aria II cell sorter as single cells, and also in bulk when tetramer-positive cells were relatively numerous. From each challenged patient, 7 or 8 duodenal biopsies were obtained at baseline and on day 14. Cryopreserved lamina propria cell suspensions were obtained from biopsies through removal of epithelium with EDTA, digestion with collagenase, homogenization and filtration. Before tetramer-binding CD4+ T cells were sorted, thawed cells were stained with a pool of PE-conjugated HLA-DQ:gluten tetramers presenting immunodominant gluten epitopes. Broad study findings and their caveats: Gluten-specific T cells in the circulation reached a peak on day 6, and the day-6 repertoire appeared to be made up largely of expanded preexisting memory clonotypes. In roughly seven patients, about 11-45% of single-cell TCR-alpha/beta clonotypes seen at the latest time point had also been present at baseline, compared with about 52-56% in the bulk data. Increased clonal expansion on day 6 was shown by a lower sample-corrected Shannon diversity of circulating gluten-specific T cells.

From a lookup of the germline V gene (reference sequence), CDR1 and CDR2 are DFQATT and SNEGSKA. Cut back by 1 base and 10 bases, the V and J ends lie 11 bases apart. From the cysteine through the phenylalanine, the CDR3 covers 13 amino acids. The entry retains the CDR3 DNA only, 39 bases that are in frame from base 1. The rearrangement combines TRBV20-1 with TRBJ1-6; the D gene is perhaps TRBD1, from 5 matching bases. Sequenced here: gluten-specific CD4+ T cells sorted from the duodenum using tetramers, sampled at baseline or on day 14 of gluten challenge (not recorded which). This TCR was recovered from a female donor with celiac disease. Here the CDR3 is given as CSARGAGDSPLHF. The nucleotide sequence is TGCAGTGCTAGAGGTGCCGGGGACTCACCCCTCCACTTT.